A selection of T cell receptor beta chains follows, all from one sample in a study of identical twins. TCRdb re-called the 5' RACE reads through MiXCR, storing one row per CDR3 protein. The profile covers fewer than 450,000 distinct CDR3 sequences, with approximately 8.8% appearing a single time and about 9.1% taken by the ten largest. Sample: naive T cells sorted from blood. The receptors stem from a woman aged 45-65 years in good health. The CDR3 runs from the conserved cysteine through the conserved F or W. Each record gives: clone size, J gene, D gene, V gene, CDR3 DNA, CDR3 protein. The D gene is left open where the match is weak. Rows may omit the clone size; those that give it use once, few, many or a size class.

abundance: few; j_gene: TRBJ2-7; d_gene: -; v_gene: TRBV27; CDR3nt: TGTGCCAGCAAGGAGGGAAATCGGTTCTACGAGCAGTACTTC; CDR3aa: CASKEGNRFYEQYF
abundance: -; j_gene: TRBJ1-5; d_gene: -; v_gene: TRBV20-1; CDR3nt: TGCAGTGCCCAGGGACCCAGCGATCAGCCCCAGCATTTT; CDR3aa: CSAQGPSDQPQHF
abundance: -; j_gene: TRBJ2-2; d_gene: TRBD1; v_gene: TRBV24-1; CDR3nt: TGTGCCACCAGTGACAGGGACAGCCTCACCGGGGAGCTGTTTTTT; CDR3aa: CATSDRDSLTGELFF
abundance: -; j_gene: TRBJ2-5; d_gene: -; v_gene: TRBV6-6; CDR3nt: TGTGCCAGCACCTCGGGACTGGGGTACCAAGAGACCCAGTACTTC; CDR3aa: CASTSGLGYQETQYF
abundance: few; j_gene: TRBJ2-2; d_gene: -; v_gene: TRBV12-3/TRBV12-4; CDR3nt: TGTGCCAGCAGTCCCCGGGGTTCCATTACCACCGGGGAGCTGTTTTTT; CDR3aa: CASSPRGSITTGELFF
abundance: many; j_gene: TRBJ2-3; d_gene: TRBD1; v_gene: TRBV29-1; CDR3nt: TGCAGCGTAGGGGGACAGCTGTTCACAGATACGCAGTATTTT; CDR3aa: CSVGGQLFTDTQYF
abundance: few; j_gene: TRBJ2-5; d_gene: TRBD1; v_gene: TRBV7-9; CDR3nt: TGTGCCAGCAGCACCGGGACAGGGGAGGGAGAGACCCAGTACTTC; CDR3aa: CASSTGTGEGETQYF
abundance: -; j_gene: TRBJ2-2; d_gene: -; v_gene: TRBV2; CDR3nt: TGTGCCAGCAGTGATGGTGGGCCGTGGTACCCCGGGGAGCTGTTTTTT; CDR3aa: CASSDGGPWYPGELFF
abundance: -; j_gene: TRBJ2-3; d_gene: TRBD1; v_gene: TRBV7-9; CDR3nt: TGTGCCAGCACCTTGGGACAGGGCTCTAGCACAGATACGCAGTATTTT; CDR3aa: CASTLGQGSSTDTQYF
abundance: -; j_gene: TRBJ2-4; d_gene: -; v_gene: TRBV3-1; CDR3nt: TGTGCCAGCAGCCAGCGTCGGGGGCGAGCCAAAAACATTCAGTACTTC; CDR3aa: CASSQRRGRAKNIQYF
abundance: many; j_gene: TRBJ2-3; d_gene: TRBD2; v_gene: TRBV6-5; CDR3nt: TGTGCCAGTTCTAGCGGGCTCAGCACAGATACGCAGTATTTT; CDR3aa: CASSSGLSTDTQYF
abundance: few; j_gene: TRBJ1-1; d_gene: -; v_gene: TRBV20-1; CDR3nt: TGCAGTGCTAGAGATAGCGGGATGAACACTGAAGCTTTCTTT; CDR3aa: CSARDSGMNTEAFF
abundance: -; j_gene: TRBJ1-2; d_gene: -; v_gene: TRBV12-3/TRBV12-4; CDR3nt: TGTGCCAGCAGCCGCCCGGGGCGGTGGGGCTACACCTTC; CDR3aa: CASSRPGRWGYTF
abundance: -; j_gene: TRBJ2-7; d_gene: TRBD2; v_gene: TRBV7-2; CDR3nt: TGTGCCTCTAGCGCTTGGGCTAGCGGGATATACGACCAGTACTTC; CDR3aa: CASSAWASGIYDQYF
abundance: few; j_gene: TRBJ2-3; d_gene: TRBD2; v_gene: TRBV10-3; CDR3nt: TGTGCCATCAGTGACGGCGGGAGGGGGCCAGATACGCAGTATTTT; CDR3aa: CAISDGGRGPDTQYF
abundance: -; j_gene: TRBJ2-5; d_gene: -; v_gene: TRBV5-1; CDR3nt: TGCGCCAGCAGCCGAGACTCTATGGGATTGGAGACCCAGTACTTC; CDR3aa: CASSRDSMGLETQYF
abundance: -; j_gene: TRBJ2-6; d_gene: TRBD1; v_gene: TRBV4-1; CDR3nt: TGCGCCAGCAGCCAAAAAGGGACAGTCCAATCTGGGGCCAACGTCCTGACTTTC; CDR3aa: CASSQKGTVQSGANVLTF